These 5 T cell receptor beta chains were sequenced from one sample in a study of T cells in Graves' hyperthyroidism and ophthalmopathy. RNA transcripts were the template for amplifying TCR beta CDR3 regions. With the HTBI primer set, the TCR CDR3 went through a first round of RT-PCR. Using its own MiXCR run on the multiplex PCR reads, TCRdb lists one record per CDR3 protein. The data contain around 600,000 distinct CDR3 sequences, approximately 15% of them singletons. Sample: blood. The origin of the receptors is a woman between 45 and 65 years old with Graves' ophthalmopathy.

This clonotype was seen a single time. The chain employs TRBV9 and TRBJ1-5; 10 bases agree with TRBD1. This CDR3 has 16 residues. Germline V gene lookup returns CDR1 SGDLS and CDR2 YYNGEE. V was pared by 3 bases and J by 4 bases, with 7 bases of the junction left unmatched. The CDR3 loop is CASSEGGQGLNQPQHF. The CDR3 DNA follows: TGTGCCAGCAGCGAGGGGGGACAGGGGTTGAATCAGCCCCAGCATTTT.

This clonotype was detected ten times or more. The J gene is TRBJ2-5, the V gene TRBV12-3 or TRBV12-4; 8 bases fit TRBD1. This CDR3 is 12 amino acids long. With V trimmed by 7 bases and J by 7 bases, 5 bases remained unmatched. Written as DNA, the CDR3 is TGTGCCAGCACGGGGACAGGTCGGACCCAGTACTTC. Protein: CASTGTGRTQYF.

V is TRBV4-1 and J is TRBJ2-1; D uncertain. The ends were cut back, 4 bases at V and 2 bases at J, with 9 bases in the middle. The germline V gene has CDR1 MGHRA and CDR2 YSYEKL. CDR3 length equals 14 residues. The CDR3 is CASSPTGPYNEQFF. CDR3 sequence (DNA): TGCGCCAGCAGCCCGACTGGGCCCTACAATGAGCAGTTCTTC.

This clonotype came up many times. This rearrangement joins TRBV5-1 to TRBJ1-4; D not resolved. The germline CDR1 and CDR2 sequences are SGHRS and YFSETQ. V was trimmed by 0 bases and J by 8 bases, leaving 8 bases between them. The CDR3 length is 13 residues. The CDR3 reads CASSLEWEEKLFF. Written as DNA, the CDR3 is TGCGCCAGCAGCTTGGAATGGGAGGAAAAACTGTTTTTT.

This clonotype was picked up many times. This chain joins TRBV6-6 and TRBJ2-1; D not certain. V lost 2 bases to trimming and J lost 2 bases, with 7 bases between them. Germline CDR1 MNHNY, CDR2 SVGAGI (reference sequence). CDR3 size: 14 residues. DNA for the CDR3: TGTGCCAGCAGTTACCAGAGGCCCTACAATGAGCAGTTCTTC. This sequence encodes CASSYQRPYNEQFF.